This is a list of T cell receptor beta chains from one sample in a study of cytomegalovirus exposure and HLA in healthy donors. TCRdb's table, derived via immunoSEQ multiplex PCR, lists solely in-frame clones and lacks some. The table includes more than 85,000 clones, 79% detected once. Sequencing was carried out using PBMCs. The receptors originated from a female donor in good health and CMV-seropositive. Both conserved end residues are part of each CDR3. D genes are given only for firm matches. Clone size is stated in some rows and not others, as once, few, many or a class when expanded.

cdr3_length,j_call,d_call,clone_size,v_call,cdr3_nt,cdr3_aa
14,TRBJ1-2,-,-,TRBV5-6,TGTGCCAGCAGCCCCCGGCCCAGACTTGGTGGCTACACCTTC,CASSPRPRLGGYTF
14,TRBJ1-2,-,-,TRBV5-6,TGTGCCAGCAGCTTTGTGGGGGCGCGGGATGGCTACACCTTC,CASSFVGARDGYTF
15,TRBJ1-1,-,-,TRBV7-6,TGTGCCAGCAGCTTAACAGGGTCGAGGAACACTGAAGCTTTCTTT,CASSLTGSRNTEAFF
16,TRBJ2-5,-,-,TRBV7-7,TGTGCCAGCAGCCCCCTGGCGGTTCCGGCGCGGGAGACCCAGTACTTC,CASSPLAVPARETQYF
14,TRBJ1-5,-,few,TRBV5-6,TGTGCCAGCAGCTTGCGAGGGTGGAACCAGCCCCAGCATTTT,CASSLRGWNQPQHF
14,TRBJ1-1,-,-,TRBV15,TGTGCCACCAGCAGAGAGGGCAGGAACACTGAAGCTTTCTTT,CATSREGRNTEAFF
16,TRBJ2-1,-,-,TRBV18,TGTGCCAGCTCACCGCTCGGTCAGGGGTACCGCGATGAGCAGTTCTTC,CASSPLGQGYRDEQFF
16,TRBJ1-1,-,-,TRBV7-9,TGTTCCAGCACCCCTGGTGGCAGGATTGGTGCCACTGAAGCTTTCTTT,CSSTPGGRIGATEAFF
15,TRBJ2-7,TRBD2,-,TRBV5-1,TGCGCCAGCAGCTCCAGACTAGCGGGAATCTACGAGCAGTACTTC,CASSSRLAGIYEQYF
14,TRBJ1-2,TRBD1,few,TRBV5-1,TGCGCCAGCAGCTTGGAGCAGGGGGCTTATGGCTACACCTTC,CASSLEQGAYGYTF
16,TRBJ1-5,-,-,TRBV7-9,TGTTCCAGCACTTTGGGGTCGGGAGGAAGCAATCAGCCCCAGCATTTT,CSSTLGSGGSNQPQHF
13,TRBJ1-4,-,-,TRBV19,TGTGCCAGTAGACCGACGACAGATCTGGAACTGTTTTTT,CASRPTTDLELFF
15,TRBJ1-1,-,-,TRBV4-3,TGCGCCAGCAGCCAAGCACAGATCTTGAACACTGAAGCTTTCTTT,CASSQAQILNTEAFF
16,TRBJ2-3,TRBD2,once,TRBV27,TGTGCCAGCAGTTCCTTGACTAGCGGGAGGGTAGATACGCAGTATTTT,CASSSLTSGRVDTQYF
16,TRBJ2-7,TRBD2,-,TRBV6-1,TGTGCCAGCAGTGCAGGCGGGGTAGCGGGGGGCGGCGAGCAGTACTTC,CASSAGGVAGGGEQYF
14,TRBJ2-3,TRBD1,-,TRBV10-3,TGTGCCATCAGCGCCGGGACAGGGACAGATACGCAGTATTTT,CAISAGTGTDTQYF
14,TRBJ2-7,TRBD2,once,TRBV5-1,TGCGCCAGCAGCTTCCCCACGTCGGGGGGCGAGCAGTACTTC,CASSFPTSGGEQYF
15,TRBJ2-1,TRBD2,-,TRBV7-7,TGTGCCAGCAGCCCCTTGGGGGGGGGTTACAATGAGCAGTTCTTC,CASSPLGGGYNEQFF
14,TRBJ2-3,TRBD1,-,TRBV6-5,TGTGCCAGCACGGACAGGGCGGTTTTCGGTACGCAGTATTTT,CASTDRAVFGTQYF
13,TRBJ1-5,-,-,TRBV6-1,TGTGCCAGCAGTGTAGAGGTTGATCAGCCCCAGCATTTT,CASSVEVDQPQHF
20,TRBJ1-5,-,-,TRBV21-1,TGTGCCAGCAGCAAGAAGGAGCGGAAACAGGGGGGGCCGTTGAATCAGCCCCAGCATTTT,CASSKKERKQGGPLNQPQHF
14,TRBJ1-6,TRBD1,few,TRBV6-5,TGTGCCAGCAGTTCCGGGACAGTTAATTCACCCCTCCACTTT,CASSSGTVNSPLHF
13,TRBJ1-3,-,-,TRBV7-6,TGTGCCAGCAGCTTCGAGGTGGGAAACACCATATATTTT,CASSFEVGNTIYF
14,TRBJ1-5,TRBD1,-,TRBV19,TGTGCCAGTGAGGACAGGGGTAGCAATCAGCCCCAGCATTTT,CASEDRGSNQPQHF
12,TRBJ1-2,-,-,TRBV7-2,TGTGCCAGCAGCCCATACGGAGGTAGAGACACCTTC,CASSPYGGRDTF
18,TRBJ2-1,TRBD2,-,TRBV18,TGTGCCAGCTCACCAGAAGGGAGACTAGCGGGACGCTACAATGAGCAGTTCTTC,CASSPEGRLAGRYNEQFF
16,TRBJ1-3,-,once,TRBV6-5,TGTGCCAGCAGTTACGGGGCAGTCCATTCGGGAAACACCATATATTTT,CASSYGAVHSGNTIYF
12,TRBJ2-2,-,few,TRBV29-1,TGCAGCGTTGAAGATCGGGGCGGGGAGCTGTTTTTT,CSVEDRGGELFF